This passage covers 9 T cell receptor beta chains from one sample sequenced in a study of blood T cell repertoires in COVID-19. Clones were read by immunoSEQ multiplex PCR, and TCRdb kept only the in-frame ones, dropping some. The data contain about 100,000 clones, roughly nine tenths of them singletons. Sequencing was performed on peripheral blood. The receptors shown here come from a human donor in a cohort sampled during active COVID-19.

The chain combines TRBV6-5 with TRBJ2-5; no firm D call. V was trimmed by 4 bases and J by 9 bases, leaving 6 bases between them. The CDR3 loop spans 10 amino acids. Germline assignment: CDR1 MNHEY and CDR2 SVGAGI. CDR3 bases: TGTGCCAGCAGTTGGCCCGCCCAGTACTTC. Amino acid sequence: CASSWPAQYF.

V is TRBV7-3 and J is TRBJ2-1, with 7 bases matching TRBD2. The CDR3 extends over 15 amino acids. Germline lookup yields CDR1 SGHTA and CDR2 FQGTGA. The V and J ends lost 5 bases and 3 bases, in that order; junction bases with no gene match: 7. CDR3: CASSPGTSVYNEQFF. CDR3 DNA sequence: TGTGCCAGCAGCCCAGGCACTAGCGTCTACAATGAGCAGTTCTTC. The full variable domain, in which reference TRBV7-3 and TRBJ2-1 provide the parts outside the CDR3, is GAGVSQTPSNKVTEKGKYVELRCDPISGHTALYWYRQSLGQGPEFLIYFQGTGAADDSGLPNDRFFAVRPEGSVSTLKIQRTERGDSAVYLCASSPGTSVYNEQFFGPGTRLTVL.

The chain uses TRBV7-6 and TRBJ1-3; no definite D call. Germline-derived CDR1 and CDR2 are SGHVS and FNYEAQ. V lost 1 base and J lost 0, with 10 bases in between. This CDR3 comprises 16 residues. DNA for the CDR3: TGTGCCAGCAGCTTAGGGGCAGGACTCTCTGGAAACACCATATATTTT. This encodes CASSLGAGLSGNTIYF. Full variable domain (remainder filled in from reference TRBV7-6 and TRBJ1-3): GAGVSQSPRYKVTKRGQDVALRCDPISGHVSLYWYRQALGQGPEFLTYFNYEAQQDKSGLPNDRFSAERPEGSISTLTIQRTEQRDSAMYRCASSLGAGLSGNTIYFGEGSWLTVV.

The rearrangement uses TRBV7-2 and TRBJ2-2; unclear D gene. The V gene lost 2 bases and the J gene lost 4 bases, with 20 bases spanning the gap. Germline loops: CDR1 SGHTA, CDR2 FQGNSA. The CDR3 length is 18 residues. CDR3 bases: TGTGCCAGCAGCTTATCTTCTCTCTGGCGGCGAGGCACCGGGGAGCTGTTTTTT. It encodes CASSLSSLWRRGTGELFF.

The rearrangement joins TRBV6-1 to TRBJ2-7; the D gene is possibly TRBD1 (6 bases). Germline CDR1 and CDR2: MNHNS and SASEGT. The CDR3 consists of 17 residues. V was pared by 2 bases and J by 3 bases, with 20 bases between. CDR3: CASSESEGGRAIYEQYF. Here the CDR3 DNA reads TGTGCCAGCAGTGAATCGGAAGGGGGTCGGGCTATCTACGAGCAGTACTTC.

V usage is TRBV6-4 and J usage is TRBJ2-1; D remains unclear. The V and J ends lost 6 bases and 6 bases respectively, with 6 bases between them. This CDR3 is built from 11 residues. The germline gives CDR1 MRHNA, CDR2 SNTAGT. The CDR3 sequence: CASSHSNEQFF. In DNA form, the CDR3 reads TGTGCCAGCAGCCATAGCAATGAGCAGTTCTTC.

V and J are TRBV7-8 and TRBJ2-2; maybe TRBD1 (6 bases). The V and J ends lost 8 bases and 1 base respectively, with 17 bases between them. This CDR3 spans 16 amino acids. Per germline, CDR1 SGHVS and CDR2 FQNEAQ. This chain's CDR3 is CASLPRGGLNTGELFF. The CDR3 bases are TGTGCCAGCCTGCCGAGAGGGGGATTGAACACCGGGGAGCTGTTTTTT.

The V gene is TRBV10-3, the J gene TRBJ1-3; D is undetermined. CDR1 and CDR2 from the germline V gene are ENHRY and SYGVKD. This CDR3 spans 15 amino acids. Trimming left V 2 bases short and J 0 bases short, with 8 bases between. CDR3 loop: CAISETVNSGNTIYF. The DNA of the CDR3 is TGTGCCATCAGTGAGACAGTTAACTCTGGAAACACCATATATTTT.

As for this clone: The sample has other DNA sequences that encode this CDR3 too. The genes are TRBV6-5 and TRBJ1-3; the D gene is possibly TRBD1 (5 bases). From germline, CDR1 is MNHEY and CDR2 SVGAGI. The V end lost 0 bases, the J end lost 2 bases, and 8 bases lay between the germline ends. The CDR3 is 15 residues long. Here the CDR3 DNA reads TGTGCCAGCAGTTACTCGCAGGGAACTGGAAACACCATATATTTT. As protein: CASSYSQGTGNTIYF.